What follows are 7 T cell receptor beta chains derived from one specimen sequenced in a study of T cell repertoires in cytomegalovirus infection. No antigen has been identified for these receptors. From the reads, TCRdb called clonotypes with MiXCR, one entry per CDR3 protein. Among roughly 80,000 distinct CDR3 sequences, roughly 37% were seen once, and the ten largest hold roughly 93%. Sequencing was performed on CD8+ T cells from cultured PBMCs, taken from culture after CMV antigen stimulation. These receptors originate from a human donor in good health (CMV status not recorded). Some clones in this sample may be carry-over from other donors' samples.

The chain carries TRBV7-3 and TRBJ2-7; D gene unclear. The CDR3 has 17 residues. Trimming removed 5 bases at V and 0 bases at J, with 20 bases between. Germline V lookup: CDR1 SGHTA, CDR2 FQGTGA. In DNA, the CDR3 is TGTGCCAGCAGCCACGGGCTGTCTCCCCTCGGCTCCTACGAGCAGTACTTC. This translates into CASSHGLSPLGSYEQYF.

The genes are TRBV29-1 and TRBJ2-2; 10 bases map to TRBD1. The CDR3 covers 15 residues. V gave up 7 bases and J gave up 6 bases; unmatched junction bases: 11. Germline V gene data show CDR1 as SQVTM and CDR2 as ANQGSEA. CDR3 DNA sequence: TGCAGCGCCCTCTTCGACAGGGGGCTTGCCGGGGAGCTGTTTTTT. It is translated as CSALFDRGLAGELFF.

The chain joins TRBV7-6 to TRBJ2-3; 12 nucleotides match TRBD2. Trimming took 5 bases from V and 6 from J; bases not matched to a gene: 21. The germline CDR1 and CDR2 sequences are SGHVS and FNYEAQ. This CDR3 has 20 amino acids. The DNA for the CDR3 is TGTGCCAGCAGCCCCGACCTACTAGCGGGGGGTTTAGGGGATCCGGATACGCAGTATTTT. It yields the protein CASSPDLLAGGLGDPDTQYF.

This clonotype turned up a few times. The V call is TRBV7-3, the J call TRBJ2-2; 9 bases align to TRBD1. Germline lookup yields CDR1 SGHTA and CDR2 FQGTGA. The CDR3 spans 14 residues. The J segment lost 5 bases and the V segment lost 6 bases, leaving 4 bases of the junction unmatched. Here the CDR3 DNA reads TGTGCCAGCAGAAGAGGACAGGGGACCGGGGAGCTGTTTTTT. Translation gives CASRRGQGTGELFF.

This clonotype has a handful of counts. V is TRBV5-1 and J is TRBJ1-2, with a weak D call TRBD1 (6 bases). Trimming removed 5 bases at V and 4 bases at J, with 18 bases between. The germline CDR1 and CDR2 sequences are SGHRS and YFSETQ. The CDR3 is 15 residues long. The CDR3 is CASSPDSTGVYGYTF. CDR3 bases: TGCGCCAGCAGTCCGGACAGTACTGGGGTCTATGGCTACACCTTC.

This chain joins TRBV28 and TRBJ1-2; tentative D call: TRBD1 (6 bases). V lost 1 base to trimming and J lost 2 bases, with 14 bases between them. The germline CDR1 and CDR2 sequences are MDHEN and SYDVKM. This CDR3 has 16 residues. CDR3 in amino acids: CASSLFVWGANYGYTF. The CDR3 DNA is TGTGCCAGCAGTTTATTTGTTTGGGGGGCGAACTATGGCTACACCTTC.

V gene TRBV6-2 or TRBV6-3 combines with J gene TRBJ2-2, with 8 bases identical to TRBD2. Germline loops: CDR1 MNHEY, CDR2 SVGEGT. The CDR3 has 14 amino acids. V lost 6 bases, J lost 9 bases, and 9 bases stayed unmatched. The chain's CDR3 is CASSTGTSSWELFF. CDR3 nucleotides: TGTGCCAGCAGCACCGGGACTAGTAGTTGGGAGCTGTTTTTT.